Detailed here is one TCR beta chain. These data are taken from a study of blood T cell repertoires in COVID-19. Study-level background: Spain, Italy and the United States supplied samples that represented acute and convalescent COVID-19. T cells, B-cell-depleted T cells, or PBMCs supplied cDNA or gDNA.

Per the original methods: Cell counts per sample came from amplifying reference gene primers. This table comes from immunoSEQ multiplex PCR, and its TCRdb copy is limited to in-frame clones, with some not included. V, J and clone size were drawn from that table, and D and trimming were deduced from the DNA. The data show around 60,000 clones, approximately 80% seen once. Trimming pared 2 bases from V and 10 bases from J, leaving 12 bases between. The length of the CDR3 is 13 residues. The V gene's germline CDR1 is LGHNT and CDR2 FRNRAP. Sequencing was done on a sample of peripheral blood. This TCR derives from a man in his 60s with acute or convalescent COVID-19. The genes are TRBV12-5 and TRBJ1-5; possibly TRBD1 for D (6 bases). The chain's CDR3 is CASGLSRGGPQHF. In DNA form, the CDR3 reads TGTGCTAGTGGTTTGAGTCGGGGGGGCCCCCAGCATTTT.